Listed here are 22 T cell receptor beta chains from one sample, sequenced in a study of monozygotic twins with inflammatory bowel disease. TCRdb re-called the 5' RACE reads; one entry per CDR3 protein, DNA not given. Its table records 350,000 to 400,000 distinct CDR3 sequences. Sequencing was done on a sample of blood. These receptors were collected from a human donor with ulcerative colitis or Crohn's disease, or a healthy co-twin of an affected twin (not recorded which).

The chain joins TRBV30 to TRBJ1-6; TCRdb gives TRBD1 as the D gene, but with no DNA this cannot be confirmed. The CDR3 is 14 residues long. Germline assignment: CDR1 GTSNPN and CDR2 SVGIG (reference sequence). The CDR3 here is CAWSPGQIFSPLHF.

The gene calls are TRBV9 and TRBJ2-7; TCRdb's D call, TRBD1, is unchecked because there is no DNA. The CDR3 totals 16 residues. Germline-derived CDR1 and CDR2 are SGDLS and YYNGEE. The CDR3 loop is CASSVARGRLSYEQYF.

The gene calls are TRBV15 and TRBJ2-1; TCRdb's D gene call, TRBD1, goes unchecked for lack of DNA. The CDR3 has 15 amino acids. CDR1 is LNHNV, CDR2 YYDKDF, per germline (reference sequence). This CDR3 is CATSRRLGADCEQFF.

The chain joins TRBV11-3 to TRBJ2-5; TCRdb calls TRBD2, which cannot be checked without DNA. This CDR3 has 17 residues. Per germline, CDR1 SGHNT and CDR2 YENEEA. The CDR3 reads CASSEGLAGGVSETQYF.

The chain recombines TRBV20-1 with TRBJ2-5; TCRdb lists TRBD2, though no DNA is available to test this call. The CDR3 is 16 residues long. The germline gives CDR1 DFQATT, CDR2 SNEGSKA (reference sequence). CDR3 protein: CSARDLVAGGQETQYF.

The V call is TRBV4-3, the J call TRBJ1-2; the TCRdb call, TRBD1, lacks DNA for checking. Germline CDR1 and CDR2: LGHNA and YSLEER. The CDR3 consists of 14 residues. CDR3 loop: CASSQVPGDYGYTF.

The J gene is TRBJ2-1, the V gene TRBV7-8. Germline CDR1 SGHVS, CDR2 FQNEAQ. This CDR3 spans 16 amino acids. The CDR3 protein is CASSLVRVLLYNEQFF.

The chain has TRBV4-2 and TRBJ1-5; TCRdb outputs TRBD1, but without DNA this stays unchecked. Germline lookup yields CDR1 LGHNA and CDR2 YNFKEQ. The CDR3 loop spans 15 amino acids. CDR3 residues: CASSQTGTENQPQHF.

The chain couples TRBV4-3 to TRBJ1-3; TCRdb selects TRBD1, and the lack of DNA leaves this call unchecked. The CDR3 covers 14 residues. Germline CDR1 LGHNA, CDR2 YSLEER. This chain's CDR3 is CASSHSGYGNTIYF.

The chain recombines TRBV6-5 with TRBJ2-4; TCRdb outputs TRBD2, but without DNA this stays unchecked. There are 18 residues in the CDR3. CDR1 and CDR2 (germline): MNHEY, SVGAGI. The CDR3 sequence: CASSYSLPWTSGQNIQYF.

The CDR3 here is CASMNGYEQYF. J is TRBJ2-7 and V is TRBV27. The CDR3 covers 11 residues. Germline V lookup: CDR1 MNHEY, CDR2 SMNVEV (reference sequence).

The gene calls are TRBV4-3 and TRBJ2-7. Germline lookup yields CDR1 LGHNA and CDR2 YSLEER. This CDR3 is 14 amino acids long. The CDR3 loop is CASSLSRTGYEQYF.

The rearrangement uses TRBV11-1 and TRBJ2-2; lacking DNA, the TRBD2 call made by TCRdb goes unchecked. The CDR3 is 18 residues long. Per germline, CDR1 SGHAT and CDR2 FQDESV (reference sequence). CDR3 region: CASSLEGGGAPNAGELFF.

The chain links TRBV7-8 to TRBJ1-1; TCRdb designates TRBD1, a call that cannot be tested without DNA. Germline V gene data show CDR1 as SGHVS and CDR2 as FQNEAQ. This CDR3 has 14 amino acids. The CDR3 loop is CASSLNGAWTEAFF.

The chain links TRBV18 to TRBJ2-7; TCRdb designates TRBD2, a call that cannot be tested without DNA. Germline assignment: CDR1 KGHSH and CDR2 LQKENI. The CDR3 extends over 18 amino acids. The CDR3 is CASSPSVVAGALSYEQYF.

The CDR3 sequence is CASARGAAGTDTQYF. This sequence joins TRBV27 and TRBJ2-3; the D call of TRBD2 rests on TCRdb alone, since no DNA is present to check it. Germline V CDR1 and CDR2: MNHEY, SMNVEV (reference sequence). The length of the CDR3 is 15 residues.

This rearrangement joins TRBV7-3 to TRBJ1-5. The CDR3 extends over 19 amino acids. The V gene's germline CDR1 is SGHTA and CDR2 FQGTGA. CDR3 in amino acids: CASSLSFFWAGDSNQPQHF.

CDR3 in amino acids: CASSLTASGYNEQFF. The chain recombines TRBV7-2 with TRBJ2-1; TCRdb's D call, TRBD2, is unchecked because there is no DNA. This CDR3 has 15 amino acids. Per germline, CDR1 SGHTA and CDR2 FQGNSA.

This rearrangement joins TRBV6-1 to TRBJ2-7; TCRdb proposes TRBD1, but this gene call is untestable without DNA. The germline V gene has CDR1 MNHNS and CDR2 SASEGT. The CDR3 covers 15 residues. The CDR3 sequence is CASRTVRGASYEQYF.

The V call is TRBV30, the J call TRBJ1-3. CDR1 is GTSNPN, CDR2 SVGIG, per germline (reference sequence). This CDR3 spans 15 amino acids. The CDR3 loop reads CAWSVIVGGGNTIYF.

This chain links TRBV5-5 with TRBJ2-7. The germline V gene encodes CDR1 SGHKS and CDR2 YYEKEE (reference sequence). The CDR3 runs 14 residues. CDR3 loop: CASSLEDSSYEQYF.

The chain is built from TRBV25-1 and TRBJ2-7. CDR1 MGHDK and CDR2 SYGVNS come from the germline V gene. The CDR3 has 15 residues. The CDR3 reads CASSESIFPSYEQYF.